Listed below are T cell receptor beta chains from one sample, sequenced in a study of T cell repertoires in ileal Crohn's disease. The method was immunoSEQ multiplex PCR; TCRdb's version includes in-frame clones alone and lacks a portion of them. The repertoire includes about 7,200 clones, around 83% of them detected once, and about a tenth sits in the top ten. What was sequenced was ileal tissue. The source is an adult with Crohn's disease. Each CDR3 is given with its conserved first and last residue. Fields, in order: V gene, clone size, J gene, D gene, CDR3 protein, CDR3 DNA. D genes are given only for firm matches. The size entry is marked missing in some rows and otherwise reads once, few, many or a size class.

>TRBV5-4|-|TRBJ1-4|TRBD1
CASSLDRGNEKLFF
TGTGCCAGCAGCCTGGACAGGGGGAATGAAAAACTGTTTTTT
>TRBV9|-|TRBJ1-1|-
CASSVETYTEAFF
TGTGCCAGCAGCGTAGAAACTTACACTGAAGCTTTCTTT
>TRBV5-1|-|TRBJ2-1|TRBD2
CASSHLAGGSSYNEQFF
TGCGCCAGCAGCCACTTAGCGGGGGGGAGCTCCTACAATGAGCAGTTCTTC
>TRBV7-8|-|TRBJ2-3|TRBD1
CASSHEQGTQYF
TGTGCCAGCAGCCACGAACAGGGGACGCAGTATTTT
>TRBV28|-|TRBJ2-2|TRBD1
CASSSLPYSDRGRGGELFF
TGTGCCAGCAGTTCCCTACCCTATTCGGACAGGGGGCGAGGCGGGGAGCTGTTTTTT
>TRBV5-6|-|TRBJ2-3|TRBD1
CASSYDAGQGTDTQYF
TGTGCCAGCAGCTACGATGCGGGACAGGGGACAGATACGCAGTATTTT
>TRBV19|-|TRBJ1-1|-
CASSSGPGVEAFF
TGTGCCAGTAGTAGCGGCCCGGGTGTTGAAGCTTTCTTT
>TRBV5-1|-|TRBJ2-3|-
CASTGEGDTQYF
TGCGCCAGCACAGGGGAGGGGGATACGCAGTATTTT
>TRBV15|-|TRBJ1-2|-
CATSRDTHNYGYTF
TGTGCCACCAGCCGGGACACCCATAACTATGGCTACACCTTC
>TRBV19|-|TRBJ2-5|-
CASSIVGTNQETQYF
TGTGCCAGTAGTATAGTAGGCACAAACCAAGAGACCCAGTACTTC
>TRBV10-3|-|TRBJ1-2|-
CAISGLGYAEGYTF
TGTGCCATCAGTGGACTGGGGTACGCGGAGGGCTACACCTTC
>TRBV19|-|TRBJ2-3|-
CASTVVWGRTDTQYF
TGTGCCAGTACCGTGGTTTGGGGGAGGACAGATACGCAGTATTTT
>TRBV7-6|-|TRBJ2-3|TRBD1
CASSVMASRGQADTQYF
TGTGCCAGCAGCGTAATGGCATCCAGGGGGCAGGCAGATACGCAGTATTTT
>TRBV29-1|-|TRBJ2-7|TRBD1
CSVVDRGHYEQYF
TGCAGCGTTGTCGACAGGGGCCACTACGAGCAGTACTTC
>TRBV19|-|TRBJ2-3|TRBD2
CASSQTSGSGVTQYF
TGTGCCAGTAGTCAGACTAGCGGCTCTGGAGTTACGCAGTATTTT
>TRBV7-8|-|TRBJ2-1|-
CASSLARGNEQFF
TGTGCCAGCAGCTTGGCGAGGGGCAATGAGCAGTTCTTC
>TRBV6-1|few|TRBJ2-2|-
CASSGSSLGGVFAGELFF
TGTGCCAGCAGTGGGTCCTCATTGGGGGGCGTTTTCGCCGGGGAGCTGTTTTTT
>TRBV14|once|TRBJ1-2|-
CASSQGARIAYGYTF
TGTGCCAGCAGCCAGGGCGCGCGCATTGCTTATGGCTACACCTTC
>TRBV6-1|once|TRBJ2-6|TRBD2
CAVGGTGGANVLTF
TGTGCCGTCGGGGGGACTGGTGGGGCCAACGTCCTGACTTTC
>TRBV28|large|TRBJ1-2|-
CASTPIPGNYGYTF
TGTGCCAGCACCCCGATCCCAGGGAACTATGGCTACACCTTC
>TRBV7-9|-|TRBJ1-2|-
CASTVSRGAGNYGYTF
TGTGCCAGCACCGTATCGCGGGGGGCGGGCAACTATGGCTACACCTTC
>TRBV5-4|few|TRBJ2-5|TRBD1
CAMTDRVLKTQYF
TGTGCCATGACGGACAGGGTTCTTAAGACCCAGTACTTC
>TRBV6-4|-|TRBJ2-3|-
CASSVRASTDTQYF
TGTGCCAGCAGTGTCCGTGCTAGCACAGATACGCAGTATTTT
>TRBV19|-|TRBJ1-5|-
CASSLTGHNQPQHF
TGTGCCAGTAGCCTCACGGGACACAATCAGCCCCAGCATTTT
>TRBV28|few|TRBJ2-5|TRBD1
CASSFEGQGLETQYF
TGTGCCAGCAGTTTTGAGGGACAGGGATTAGAGACCCAGTACTTC
>TRBV2|-|TRBJ2-1|-
CASSEGKASEQFF
TGTGCCAGCAGTGAAGGAAAAGCGTCTGAGCAGTTCTTC
>TRBV5-1|-|TRBJ2-7|-
CASRDSSYEQYF
TGCGCCAGCAGGGACAGCTCCTACGAGCAGTACTTC
>TRBV4-1|-|TRBJ1-2|TRBD1
CASSQPGQEPYGYTF
TGCGCCAGCAGCCAACCGGGACAGGAACCCTATGGCTACACCTTC
>TRBV4-1|-|TRBJ2-1|TRBD2
CASSSSGGAYNEQFF
TGCGCCAGCAGCAGTAGCGGGGGGGCCTACAATGAGCAGTTCTTC
>TRBV7-6|-|TRBJ2-3|TRBD2
CASSLAYAGGGMDTQYF
TGTGCCAGCAGCTTAGCGTATGCGGGGGGGGGTATGGATACGCAGTATTTT
>TRBV6-5|-|TRBJ2-2|TRBD2
CASSSSGEGTGELFF
TGTGCCAGCAGTTCGAGCGGGGAGGGGACCGGGGAGCTGTTTTTT
>TRBV19|-|TRBJ2-2|-
CASSISRDTGELFF
TGTGCCAGTAGTATTAGCAGGGACACCGGGGAGCTGTTTTTT
>TRBV5-4|-|TRBJ2-5|TRBD1
CASSLGTGGETQYF
TGTGCCAGCAGCTTGGGAACAGGGGGAGAGACCCAGTACTTC
>TRBV28|-|TRBJ2-7|-
CASTPGGPIYEQYF
TGTGCCAGCACCCCCGGGGGCCCCATCTACGAGCAGTACTTC
>TRBV18|once|TRBJ2-2|-
CASSPLKGEAGELFF
TGTGCCAGCTCACCACTGAAAGGCGAGGCCGGGGAGCTGTTTTTT
>TRBV18|-|TRBJ2-5|-
CASSPARQETQYF
TGTGCCAGCTCACCAGCGAGGCAAGAGACCCAGTACTTC
>TRBV9|-|TRBJ2-3|TRBD2
CASSGTSGERDTQYF
TGTGCCAGCAGCGGGACTAGCGGGGAAAGAGATACGCAGTATTTT